These 12 T cell receptor beta chains originate from one sample sequenced in a study of blood T cell repertoires in COVID-19. Sequenced by immunoSEQ multiplex PCR; TCRdb stores in-frame clones only, minus some. This sample carries 50,000 to 75,000 clones, more than 75% of them seen once, and the ten largest clones take 7.2%. Material for sequencing was peripheral blood. The origin of the receptors is a man in his 60s with acute or convalescent COVID-19.

This chain joins TRBV27 and TRBJ2-7; a possible D gene is TRBD2 (6 bases). Germline V gene data show CDR1 as MNHEY and CDR2 as SMNVEV (reference sequence). V lost 2 bases, J lost 4 bases, and 12 bases lay in between. This CDR3 is 14 amino acids long. The CDR3 sequence: CASSLHVGTYEQYF. Written as DNA, the CDR3 is TGTGCCAGCAGTTTACACGTTGGGACTTACGAGCAGTACTTC.

This clone was observed a few times. The genes are TRBV7-9 and TRBJ1-5, with a weak D call TRBD1 (6 bases). Germline V gives CDR1 SEHNR, CDR2 FQNEAQ (reference sequence). The CDR3 loop spans 14 amino acids. V gave up 5 bases and J gave up 4 bases, with 12 bases separating them. The CDR3 region has the DNA TGTGCCAGCAGCAAACAGGGTTGGAATCAGCCCCAGCATTTT. It specifies CASSKQGWNQPQHF.

The CDR3 DNA follows: TGTGCCAGCAGCTTAACGGGGATGGAAGAGACCCAGTACTTC. Translation: CASSLTGMEETQYF. The chain couples TRBV5-4 to TRBJ2-5, with D possibly being TRBD2 (5 bases). V lost 2 bases and J lost 3, with 11 bases in between. CDR1 SGHNT and CDR2 YYREEE come from the germline V gene (reference sequence). The CDR3 runs 14 residues.

This chain joins TRBV28 and TRBJ1-3; weak D call: TRBD1 (5 bases). This CDR3 comprises 16 residues. Germline CDR1 is MDHEN and CDR2 is SYDVKM. V was pared by 6 bases and J by 1 base, with 16 bases between. The CDR3 protein is CASSPPGGWSGNTIYF. In nucleotides, the CDR3 is TGTGCCAGCAGCCCTCCCGGGGGGTGGTCTGGAAACACCATATATTTT.

V gene TRBV12-5 combines with J gene TRBJ1-2, with TRBD1 matching 8 bases. Per germline, CDR1 LGHNT and CDR2 FRNRAP. CDR3 length: 15 amino acids. The junction had 8 bases not matched to a gene; V was cut back by 5 bases and J by 3 bases. CDR3 amino acids: CASGALGQGDYGYTF. The CDR3 nucleotides are TGTGCTAGTGGTGCGCTCGGACAGGGAGACTATGGCTACACCTTC.

The rearrangement links TRBV4-2 to TRBJ2-2, with 10 positions matching TRBD2. J was trimmed by 3 bases and V by 1 base; bases with no gene match: 8. Germline CDR1 LGHNA, CDR2 YNFKEQ. The CDR3 length is 18 residues. The DNA for the CDR3 is TGTGCCAGCAGCCAAGTTGGAGCGGGGGGGCCGGACACCGGGGAGCTGTTTTTT. This encodes CASSQVGAGGPDTGELFF.

Points on this clone: An end of the junction does not agree with germline; a read error may underlie this. J is TRBJ2-7 and V is TRBV7-3; 9 nucleotides match TRBD1. Per germline, CDR1 SGHTA and CDR2 FQGTGA. This CDR3 is built from 13 residues. As DNA, the CDR3 is TGTGCCAGCAGCTCGCAACCCGGGACAGGGAAATCCTTC. Translation: CASSSQPGTGKSF.

The chain is built from TRBV29-1 and TRBJ2-3, with 7 bases aligning to TRBD1. The germline gives CDR1 SQVTM, CDR2 ANQGSEA. The trim removed 3 bases at V and 1 base at J, leaving 4 bases unmatched. The CDR3 is 14 residues long. Written as DNA, the CDR3 is TGCAGCGTTGACGACAGGGAACGCACAGATACGCAGTATTTT. Translation gives CSVDDRERTDTQYF.

The chain employs TRBV13 and TRBJ2-7; 7 bases match TRBD1. The CDR3 sequence is 14 residues long. From germline, CDR1 is PRHDT and CDR2 FYEKMQ (reference sequence). The V segment lost 5 bases and the J segment 2 bases; nucleotides outside the gene matches: 6. The CDR3 loop is CASSNRDRTYEQYF. The CDR3 region has the DNA TGTGCCAGCAGCAACCGGGACAGAACCTACGAGCAGTACTTC.

V and J are TRBV20-1 and TRBJ2-4, with 8 bases lining up with TRBD2. The V gene's germline CDR1 is DFQATT and CDR2 SNEGSKA (reference sequence). V shed 7 bases and J 8 bases; nucleotides not matched to a gene: 4. The CDR3 consists of 11 residues. The CDR3 spells CSGRGDDIQYF. DNA of the CDR3: TGCAGTGGGCGGGGGGATGACATTCAGTACTTC.

The chain uses TRBV6-5 and TRBJ2-7; 8 bases align to TRBD2. From germline, CDR1 is MNHEY and CDR2 SVGAGI. The CDR3 loop spans 16 amino acids. The V segment lost 4 bases and the J segment 7 bases; nucleotides outside the gene matches: 15. The DNA of the CDR3 is TGTGCCAGCAGTTTGGGCGAGGCGGGGGGTCTACGGGAGCAGTACTTC. It yields the protein CASSLGEAGGLREQYF.

The chain couples TRBV5-1 to TRBJ2-3, with 13 bases matching TRBD2. The germline V gene has CDR1 SGHRS and CDR2 YFSETQ. This CDR3 is 15 amino acids long. The trim removed 4 bases at V and 5 bases at J, leaving 4 bases unmatched. CDR3: CASSRGLAGRDTQYF. CDR3 bases: TGCGCCAGCAGCCGGGGACTAGCGGGGAGAGATACGCAGTATTTT.